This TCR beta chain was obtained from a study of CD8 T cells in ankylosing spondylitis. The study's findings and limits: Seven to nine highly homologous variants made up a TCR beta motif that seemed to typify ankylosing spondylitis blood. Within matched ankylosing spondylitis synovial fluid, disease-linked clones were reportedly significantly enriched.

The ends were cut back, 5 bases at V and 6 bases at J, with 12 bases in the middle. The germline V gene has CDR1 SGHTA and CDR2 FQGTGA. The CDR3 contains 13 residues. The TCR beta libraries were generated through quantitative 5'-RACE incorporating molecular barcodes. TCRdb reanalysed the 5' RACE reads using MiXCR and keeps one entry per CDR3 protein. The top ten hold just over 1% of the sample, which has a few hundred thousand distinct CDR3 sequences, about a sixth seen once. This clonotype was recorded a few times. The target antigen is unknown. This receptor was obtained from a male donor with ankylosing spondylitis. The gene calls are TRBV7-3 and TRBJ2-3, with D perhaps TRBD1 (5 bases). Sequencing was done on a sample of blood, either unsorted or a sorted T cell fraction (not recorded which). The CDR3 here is CASSTTGPDTQYF. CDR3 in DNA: TGTGCCAGCAGCACCACAGGACCCGATACGCAGTATTTT.